The 17 T cell receptor beta chains presented below share a single source sample, sequenced in a study of blood T cell repertoires in COVID-19. The method was immunoSEQ multiplex PCR; TCRdb's version includes in-frame clones alone and lacks a portion of them. The sample has 400,000 or so clones, about 92% seen once. The sequenced material came from PBMCs or T cells enriched from blood (not recorded which). The receptors originated from a man between 18 and 35 years old who had recovered from COVID-19.

The J gene is TRBJ2-5, the V gene TRBV9; TRBD2 matches at 9 bases. The CDR3 length is 16 residues. Trimming removed 0 bases from V and 1 base from J; junction bases left unmatched: 4. Germline CDR1 SGDLS, CDR2 YYNGEE. The CDR3 region has the DNA TGTGCCAGCAGCGTAGGAGTAGCGGGAGTCCAAGAGACCCAGTACTTC. Its translation: CASSVGVAGVQETQYF.

The chain joins TRBV5-1 to TRBJ2-3; D may be TRBD2 (7 bases). This CDR3 spans 15 amino acids. The V end lost 4 bases, the J end lost 6 bases, and 18 bases lay between the germline ends. CDR1 is SGHRS and CDR2 is YFSETQ in the germline V gene. The CDR3 DNA follows: TGCGCCAGCAGCCGAGGGGGGGCGCCTTTGGATACGCAGTATTTT. Encoded protein: CASSRGGAPLDTQYF.

This rearrangement joins TRBV2 to TRBJ1-1; TRBD1 aligns across 7 bases. The CDR3 is made up of 14 amino acids. Germline lookup yields CDR1 SNHLY and CDR2 FYNNEI. The junction had 10 bases not matched to a gene; V was cut back by 7 bases and J by 5 bases. The CDR3 DNA reads as TGTGCCAGCATCCGAGACACAGGGGTGACTGAAGCTTTCTTT. Amino acids: CASIRDTGVTEAFF.

The chain employs TRBV7-8 and TRBJ2-7; TRBD2 is a possible D gene (6 bases). Looked up from germline, CDR1 is SGHVS and CDR2 is FQNEAQ. The CDR3 consists of 12 residues. With 5 bases removed from V and 4 bases from J, the gap between germline ends came to 9 bases. The CDR3 here is CASSLSGYEQYF. The CDR3 DNA is TGTGCCAGCAGCCTTAGCGGTTACGAGCAGTACTTC.

V usage is TRBV27 and J usage is TRBJ1-1; 7 bases are shared with TRBD1. CDR1 and CDR2 (germline): MNHEY, SMNVEV (reference sequence). The CDR3 totals 15 residues. V lost 6 bases, J lost 1 base, and 8 bases stayed unmatched. The CDR3 loop is CASSQDREANTEAFF. CDR3 DNA: TGTGCCAGCAGCCAAGACAGGGAAGCGAACACTGAAGCTTTCTTT.

V gene TRBV5-8 combines with J gene TRBJ2-1; 7 bases are a match to TRBD2. Trimming took 3 bases from V and 8 from J; bases not matched to a gene: 8. This CDR3 spans 14 amino acids. CDR1 is SGHTS, CDR2 YDEGEE, per germline. The DNA of the CDR3 is TGTGCCAGCAGCTGGGGGGGAAGCCGCGATGAGCAGTTCTTC. It yields the protein CASSWGGSRDEQFF.

This clone appeared a single time. The V call is TRBV28, the J call TRBJ1-1; 7 nucleotides align to TRBD1. CDR1 is MDHEN, CDR2 SYDVKM, per germline. V lost 2 bases to trimming and J lost 4 bases; unmatched junction nucleotides: 4. CDR3 length: 14 amino acids. The CDR3 DNA reads as TGTGCCAGCAGTTTAGCTCAGGGGGGCACTGAAGCTTTCTTT. It codes for CASSLAQGGTEAFF.

The chain carries TRBV5-6 and TRBJ1-2; no clear D gene. In germline, CDR1 is SGHDT, CDR2 YYEEEE. Trimming took 4 bases from V and 0 from J, leaving 13 bases between them. This CDR3 contains 15 residues. The CDR3 region is CASSAFAAANYGYTF. The CDR3 DNA is TGTGCCAGCAGCGCCTTCGCGGCCGCTAACTATGGCTACACCTTC. The variable domain in full, completed from reference TRBV5-6 and TRBJ1-2, reads DAGVTQSPTHLIKTRGQQVTLRCSPKSGHDTVSWYQQALGQGPQFIFQYYEEEERQRGNFPDRFSGHQFPNYSSELNVNALLLGDSALYLCASSAFAAANYGYTFGSGTRLTVV.

Note on this clone: One end of the junction fails to match germline, which may point to a read error. V is TRBV5-4 and J is TRBJ2-3; 7 nucleotides agree with TRBD1. Per germline, CDR1 SGHNT and CDR2 YYREEE (reference sequence). The CDR3 contains 13 residues. This chain's CDR3 is CASRGSNTDTQYF. CDR3 DNA: TGTGCAAGCAGGGGGAGTAACACAGATACGCAGTATTTT.

V gene TRBV10-2 combines with J gene TRBJ1-5; 9 positions match TRBD1. The trim removed 7 bases at V and 6 bases at J, leaving 7 bases unmatched. The CDR3 is made up of 14 amino acids. CDR1 WSHSY and CDR2 SAAADI come from the germline V gene. The CDR3 is CASMEGQGPQPQHF. The CDR3 DNA sequence: TGCGCCAGCATGGAAGGACAGGGGCCTCAGCCCCAGCATTTT.

The V call is TRBV18, the J call TRBJ1-3; D is unresolved. Trimming took 0 bases from V and 2 from J, leaving 11 bases between them. From germline, CDR1 is KGHSH and CDR2 LQKENI. The CDR3 consists of 16 residues. This CDR3 is CASSPPYEGTGNTIYF. For the CDR3, the DNA is TGTGCCAGCTCACCACCTTATGAGGGAACTGGAAACACCATATATTTT. Using reference TRBV18 and TRBJ1-3 for the parts outside the CDR3, the full variable domain is NAGVMQNPRHLVRRRGQEARLRCSPMKGHSHVYWYRQLPEEGLKFMVYLQKENIIDESGMPKERFSAEFPKEGPSILRIQQVVRGDSAAYFCASSPPYEGTGNTIYFGEGSWLTVV.

J is TRBJ1-2 and V is TRBV2, with D hard to call. V lost 4 bases, J lost 8 bases, and 11 bases lay in between. This CDR3 has 12 residues. Germline V lookup: CDR1 SNHLY, CDR2 FYNNEI. The CDR3 spells CASSAYTQGYTF. CDR3 bases: TGTGCCAGCAGTGCATATACCCAGGGCTACACCTTC. Complete variable domain (other parts from reference TRBV2 and TRBJ1-2): EPEVTQTPSHQVTQMGQEVILRCVPISNHLYFYWYRQILGQKVEFLVSFYNNEISEKSEIFDDQFSVERPDGSNFTLKIRSTKLEDSAMYFCASSAYTQGYTFGSGTRLTVV.

This clone has a single count. This chain connects TRBV2 to TRBJ1-2; possibly TRBD1 for D (5 bases). V lost 4 bases to trimming and J lost 8 bases, with 14 bases between them. CDR1 is SNHLY and CDR2 is FYNNEI in the germline V gene. This CDR3 is built from 13 residues. CDR3 in DNA: TGTGCCAGCAGTGGACGACAGCAGCACGGCTACACCTTC. Protein product: CASSGRQQHGYTF.

CDR3 bases: TGCAGCGTGTTAGCGGGAGTGGGGAATGAGCAGTTCTTC. Protein product: CSVLAGVGNEQFF. This sequence joins TRBV29-1 and TRBJ2-1, with 9 bases that match TRBD2. The CDR3 is 13 residues long. The junction had 7 bases not matched to a gene; V was cut back by 6 bases and J by 7 bases. CDR1 and CDR2 (germline): SQVTM, ANQGSEA.

The chain is built from TRBV27 and TRBJ2-1; 8 bases line up with TRBD1. The CDR3 has 17 residues. CDR1 MNHEY and CDR2 SMNVEV come from the germline V gene (reference sequence). V trimming: 3 bases; J trimming: 4 bases; junction bases outside the gene matches: 11. CDR3 nucleotide sequence: TGTGCCAGCAGTTTCCTCTCAGGGGGCCGGACTTACAATGAGCAGTTCTTC. It is translated as CASSFLSGGRTYNEQFF.

The genes are TRBV9 and TRBJ1-2; 7 nucleotides line up with TRBD1. Germline-derived CDR1 and CDR2 are SGDLS and YYNGEE. CDR3 length equals 15 residues. V was pared by 2 bases and J by 1 base, with 5 bases of the junction left unmatched. CDR3 nucleotides: TGTGCCAGCAGCGTGAGACAGGGAGGTAACTATGGCTACACCTTC. Its protein is CASSVRQGGNYGYTF. The whole variable domain, filled in from reference TRBV9 and TRBJ1-2, reads DSGVTQTPKHLITATGQRVTLRCSPRSGDLSVYWYQQSLDQGLQFLIQYYNGEERAKGNILERFSAQQFPDLHSELNLSSLELGDSALYFCASSVRQGGNYGYTFGSGTRLTVV.

J is TRBJ1-2 and V is TRBV6-5; D is uncertain. Germline lookup yields CDR1 MNHEY and CDR2 SVGAGI. The CDR3 has 14 residues. V lost 2 bases, J lost 2 bases, and 9 bases lay in between. The CDR3 DNA follows: TGTGCCAGCAGTTACGTGTCGGAGAACTATGGCTACACCTTC. Its translation is CASSYVSENYGYTF.